Each of the 21 T cell receptor beta chains below was sequenced from the same sample in a study of T cells in Graves' hyperthyroidism and ophthalmopathy. RNA transcripts provided the source from which TCR beta CDR3 regions were amplified. HTBI primers were used for first-round RT-PCR of the TCR CDR3. TCRdb independently ran MiXCR on the multiplex PCR reads; one entry per CDR3 protein. In the table there are hundreds of thousands of distinct CDR3 sequences, approximately 15% of which are singletons. The sample taken for sequencing was blood. All receptors derive from a woman aged 40 to 50 with Graves' hyperthyroidism.

This clonotype was seen at least ten times. The J gene is TRBJ2-3, the V gene TRBV5-1; D not resolved. Trimming shortened V by 5 bases and J by 0 bases, and 10 bases separated the two germline ends. The CDR3 spans 14 residues. Germline assignment: CDR1 SGHRS and CDR2 YFSETQ. Here the CDR3 DNA reads TGCGCCAGCAGACCGACGGTGAGCACAGATACGCAGTATTTT. Protein product: CASRPTVSTDTQYF.

This clonotype has ten or more counts. J is TRBJ2-3 and V is TRBV11-2; D is possibly TRBD1 (5 bases). V was clipped by 3 bases and J by 6 bases, with 13 bases between them. Germline V lookup: CDR1 SGHAT, CDR2 FQNNGV. The CDR3 contains 14 residues. The CDR3: CASSLYRLGDTQYF. The CDR3 nucleotides are TGTGCCAGCAGCTTGTACAGGCTTGGCGATACGCAGTATTTT.

This clonotype appeared many times. The chain joins TRBV28 to TRBJ2-3; possibly TRBD2 for D (6 bases). This CDR3 contains 13 residues. Trimming shortened V by 7 bases and J by 4 bases, and 12 bases separated the two germline ends. Per the germline V gene, CDR1 is MDHEN and CDR2 is SYDVKM. The CDR3 DNA sequence: TGTGCCAGCACCTTGGAGGGAGCAGATACGCAGTATTTT. This encodes CASTLEGADTQYF.

J is TRBJ1-1 and V is TRBV7-3, with a possible D match to TRBD1 (6 bases). V lost 7 bases and J lost 5, with 14 bases in between. The CDR3 is 13 residues long. The V gene's germline CDR1 is SGHTA and CDR2 FQGTGA. CDR3 DNA sequence: TGTGCCAGCACCAGGGGAGTTCTGACTGAAGCTTTCTTT. It translates to CASTRGVLTEAFF.

This clonotype was recorded many times. This chain joins TRBV28 and TRBJ1-1; possible D gene TRBD1, 6 bases. In germline, CDR1 is MDHEN, CDR2 SYDVKM. CDR3 length equals 14 residues. The V gene lost 3 bases and the J gene lost 6 bases, with 14 bases spanning the gap. CDR3 in amino acids: CASSLGGLGAEAFF. The CDR3 DNA reads as TGTGCCAGCAGTTTGGGGGGCTTGGGGGCTGAAGCTTTCTTT.

This clonotype was observed a few times. A read error is possible here, since a much larger clone lies one base away. This sequence joins TRBV4-1 and TRBJ2-2, with TRBD1 identical over 11 bases. Germline V gene sequence: CDR1 MGHRA, CDR2 YSYEKL. This CDR3 is built from 15 residues. V shed 5 bases and J 5 bases; nucleotides not matched to a gene: 4. The CDR3, as DNA: TGCGCCAGCAGCAAGGGACAGGGGGAAACCGGGGAGCTGTTTTTT. It specifies CASSKGQGETGELFF.

About this clonotype: This may be a read error: a much more frequent sequence differs by one nucleotide. J is TRBJ1-1 and V is TRBV10-3; 8 bases fit TRBD1. Trimming took 4 bases from V and 0 from J; bases not matched to a gene: 7. CDR3 length: 16 amino acids. Per germline, CDR1 ENHRY and CDR2 SYGVKD. Written as DNA, the CDR3 is TGTGCCATCAGTGGCCGGGACAGGTTGATGAACACTGAAGCTTTCTTT. Its protein product is CAISGRDRLMNTEAFF.

This clonotype was observed at least ten times. The J gene is TRBJ2-5, the V gene TRBV2, with TRBD2 identical over 10 bases. CDR1 and CDR2 (germline): SNHLY, FYNNEI. With 6 bases clipped from V and 5 bases from J, the junction kept 3 bases outside the gene matches. This CDR3 has 13 residues. DNA for the CDR3: TGTGCCAGCAGGCGGGGACTAGCGGAGACCCAGTACTTC. Its translation is CASRRGLAETQYF.

This clonotype occurred a few times. The V gene is TRBV7-2, the J gene TRBJ2-2; 13 positions match TRBD2. V trimming: 3 bases; J trimming: 4 bases; junction bases outside the gene matches: 2. Germline assignment: CDR1 SGHTA and CDR2 FQGNSA. The CDR3 contains 16 residues. The CDR3, as DNA: TGTGCCAGCAGCTTTGGACTAGCGGGAGTCACCGGGGAGCTGTTTTTT. It encodes CASSFGLAGVTGELFF.

This clonotype was seen a few times. The chain recombines TRBV2 with TRBJ1-4; TRBD1 agrees at 11 bases. Trimming cost V 6 bases and J 7 bases; bases outside gene matches: 7. In germline, CDR1 is SNHLY, CDR2 FYNNEI. This CDR3 has 15 residues. DNA of the CDR3: TGTGCCAGCAGGAGGCCCGGGACAGGGGGTGAAAAACTGTTTTTT. Protein product: CASRRPGTGGEKLFF. The whole variable domain, remainder taken from reference TRBV2 and TRBJ1-4, is EPEVTQTPSHQVTQMGQEVILRCVPISNHLYFYWYRQILGQKVEFLVSFYNNEISEKSEIFDDQFSVERPDGSNFTLKIRSTKLEDSAMYFCASRRPGTGGEKLFFGSGTQLSVL.

This chain connects TRBV5-1 to TRBJ2-7, with 9 bases matching TRBD2. V dropped 2 bases and J dropped 0; count of bases not matched to a gene: 3. CDR1 is SGHRS, CDR2 YFSETQ, per germline. The CDR3 is 15 residues long. The CDR3 loop reads CASSFTSGFSYEQYF. The DNA for the CDR3 is TGCGCCAGCAGCTTTACTAGCGGGTTCTCCTACGAGCAGTACTTC.

In this sample, this clonotype turned up many times. This chain uses TRBV2 with TRBJ1-3; maybe TRBD1 (6 bases). With 6 bases removed from V and 1 base from J, the gap between germline ends came to 10 bases. Germline V gene lookup returns CDR1 SNHLY and CDR2 FYNNEI. The length of the CDR3 is 14 residues. DNA of the CDR3: TGTGCCAGCAGCGAAACAGGGTCTGGAAACACCATATATTTT. Protein: CASSETGSGNTIYF.

This clonotype was recorded many times. V and J are TRBV3-1 and TRBJ2-1; 9 positions match TRBD2. The CDR3 is made up of 19 amino acids. CDR1 is LGHDT and CDR2 is YNNKEL in the germline V gene (reference sequence). Germline trimming cut 6 bases from V and 0 bases from J; bases unmatched to any gene: 15. CDR3 loop: CASRPGSGRGGRSYNEQFF. The CDR3, as DNA: TGTGCCAGCAGGCCAGGTAGCGGGAGAGGAGGGCGCTCCTACAATGAGCAGTTCTTC.

This clonotype was detected many times. The V call is TRBV7-9, the J call TRBJ2-3; 9 bases are shared with TRBD2. The junction had 8 bases not matched to a gene; V was cut back by 0 bases and J by 4 bases. Germline V lookup: CDR1 SEHNR, CDR2 FQNEAQ (reference sequence). The CDR3 runs to 17 residues. CDR3 loop: CASSLAQTSGRADTQYF. CDR3 DNA: TGTGCCAGCAGCTTAGCGCAAACTAGCGGGCGGGCAGATACGCAGTATTTT.

At least ten counts were recorded for this clonotype. This chain uses TRBV12-3 or TRBV12-4 with TRBJ2-5, with D perhaps given as TRBD1 or TRBD2 (5 bases each). The CDR3 runs to 15 residues. V dropped 5 bases and J dropped 3 bases, with 16 bases sitting between them. CDR3 DNA sequence: TGTGCCAGCAGTCCAACCGGGACGGAAGAAGAGACCCAGTACTTC. Translating it yields CASSPTGTEEETQYF.

This clonotype showed up just a few times. This sequence joins TRBV12-3 or TRBV12-4 and TRBJ2-2; D remains unclear. Trimming took off 6 bases at V and 4 bases at J, with 9 bases between the two ends. The CDR3 is 13 amino acids. The DNA of the CDR3 is TGTGCCAGCAGAGGGCAGACCACCGGGGAGCTGTTTTTT. Translating gives CASRGQTTGELFF.

This clonotype was observed many times. The chain couples TRBV7-3 to TRBJ1-1; tentative D call: TRBD1 (5 bases). The CDR3 consists of 14 residues. V gave up 0 bases and J gave up 4 bases, with 9 bases separating them. CDR1 is SGHTA, CDR2 FQGTGA, per germline. The CDR3 is CASSLTSGSTEAFF. As DNA, the CDR3 is TGTGCCAGCAGCTTAACTTCAGGGAGCACTGAAGCTTTCTTT.

In this sample, this clonotype turned up many times. The chain has TRBV2 and TRBJ1-5; 7 bases line up with TRBD1. Germline CDR1 SNHLY, CDR2 FYNNEI. The CDR3 has 15 residues. The V and J ends lost 5 bases and 7 bases, in that order; junction bases with no gene match: 11. The CDR3 DNA is TGTGCCAGCAGTAGTGACAGGGCCGACCTCCAGCCCCAGCATTTT. It encodes CASSSDRADLQPQHF.

This clonotype was recorded at least ten times. The V gene is TRBV7-3, the J gene TRBJ2-1, with 7 bases fitting TRBD2. The J segment lost 0 bases and the V segment lost 5 bases, leaving 4 bases of the junction unmatched. The CDR3 covers 15 residues. CDR1 and CDR2 from the germline V gene are SGHTA and FQGTGA. CDR3 DNA sequence: TGTGCCAGCAGCCTCAGCGGGACCTCCTACAATGAGCAGTTCTTC. Its translation: CASSLSGTSYNEQFF.

This clonotype has ten or more counts. J is TRBJ1-1 and V is TRBV18; D may be TRBD1 (6 bases). V gave up 6 bases and J gave up 10 bases, with 21 bases separating them. This CDR3 spans 14 amino acids. Germline CDR1 is KGHSH and CDR2 is LQKENI. CDR3 region: CASSPTGAGLGAFF. The CDR3 DNA sequence: TGTGCCAGCTCCCCGACAGGCGCGGGGCTGGGAGCTTTCTTT.

This clonotype was seen repeatedly, ten times or more. The chain joins TRBV12-3 or TRBV12-4 to TRBJ2-1; either TRBD1 or TRBD2 may fit D (6 bases each). Trimming took 4 bases from V and 6 from J, leaving 25 bases between them. The CDR3 spans 18 residues. In DNA form, the CDR3 reads TGTGCCAGCAGTTGGAGGGGGACAATACAGATGATGGGCAATGAGCAGTTCTTC. Translated, it gives CASSWRGTIQMMGNEQFF.